Listed here are 18 T cell receptor beta chains from one sample, sequenced in a study of OX40 agonist ivuxolimab in advanced cancers. TCRdb's copy holds only in-frame clones and misses some; the assay was immunoSEQ multiplex PCR. The sample lists roughly 53,000 clones; around four fifths were seen once. Specimen: CD4+ or CD8+ T cells sorted from blood, collected in a trial of the OX40 agonist ivuxolimab. These receptors were collected from an adult with an advanced solid tumor such as melanoma, head and neck, liver or kidney cancer.

The chain joins TRBV6-6 to TRBJ1-2; 10 nucleotides agree with TRBD1. The CDR3 is 15 amino acids. The V segment lost 2 bases and the J segment 9 bases; nucleotides outside the gene matches: 9. CDR1 MNHNY and CDR2 SVGAGI come from the germline V gene (reference sequence). CDR3 amino acids: CASSYGGTGAGSYTF. In DNA, the CDR3 is TGTGCCAGCAGTTACGGAGGGACAGGGGCGGGGAGCTACACCTTC.

The chain carries TRBV5-1 and TRBJ2-2, with a weak D call TRBD2 (6 bases). V was cut by 4 bases and J by 7 bases, with 14 bases left in between. The germline V gene encodes CDR1 SGHRS and CDR2 YFSETQ. This CDR3 has 14 amino acids. The CDR3 sequence: CASSPSGQNGELFF. For the CDR3, the DNA is TGCGCCAGCAGCCCGAGCGGGCAGAACGGGGAGCTGTTTTTT.

The chain uses TRBV5-1 and TRBJ1-1, with 8 bases fitting TRBD1. V was clipped by 1 base and J by 1 base; unmatched bases: 3. The CDR3 consists of 15 residues. Germline V gives CDR1 SGHRS, CDR2 YFSETQ. Here the CDR3 DNA reads TGCGCCAGCAGCTTGTGGGGACAGGAGAACACTGAAGCTTTCTTT. This gives the protein CASSLWGQENTEAFF. Full variable domain (remainder filled in from reference TRBV5-1 and TRBJ1-1): KAGVTQTPRYLIKTRGQQVTLSCSPISGHRSVSWYQQTPGQGLQFLFEYFSETQRNKGNFPGRFSGRQFSNSRSEMNVSTLELGDSALYLCASSLWGQENTEAFFGQGTRLTVV.

This rearrangement joins TRBV2 to TRBJ1-2, with 7 bases matching TRBD1. Per the germline V gene, CDR1 is SNHLY and CDR2 is FYNNEI. V shed 4 bases and J 8 bases; nucleotides not matched to a gene: 13. This CDR3 contains 15 residues. The DNA for the CDR3 is TGTGCCAGCAGTGGCAAGACAGGGTCCCTTTGGGGCTACACCTTC. Translation gives CASSGKTGSLWGYTF.

The V call is TRBV7-2, the J call TRBJ1-2; D unclear. Trimming cost V 3 bases and J 4 bases, with 18 bases left between them. Germline CDR1 reads SGHTA; CDR2 reads FQGNSA. This CDR3 spans 16 amino acids. Here the CDR3 reads CASSLDDRRILYGYTF. CDR3 coding DNA: TGTGCCAGCAGCTTGGATGACCGACGGATCCTCTATGGCTACACCTTC. Variable domain in full (rest from reference TRBV7-2 and TRBJ1-2): GAGVSQSPSNKVTEKGKDVELRCDPISGHTALYWYRQSLGQGLEFLIYFQGNSAPDKSGLPSDRFSAERTGGSVSTLTIQRTQQEDSAVYLCASSLDDRRILYGYTFGSGTRLTVV.

The rearrangement joins TRBV19 to TRBJ1-2; the D gene is possibly TRBD1 (6 bases). Germline-derived CDR1 and CDR2 are LNHDA and SQIVND (reference sequence). The CDR3 has 15 residues. Trimming stripped 7 bases from V and 7 bases from J, with 22 bases between. This CDR3 is CASTPEQGLRGGYTF. The CDR3, as DNA: TGTGCCAGTACCCCCGAACAGGGCCTTCGGGGTGGCTACACCTTC.

The chain is built from TRBV7-3 and TRBJ2-1; TRBD2 agrees at 7 bases. V shed 6 bases and J 4 bases; nucleotides not matched to a gene: 9. The CDR3 contains 15 residues. The V gene's germline CDR1 is SGHTA and CDR2 FQGTGA. DNA for the CDR3: TGTGCCAGCAGTCCTCGCGGACTAGATTACAATGAGCAGTTCTTC. Protein product: CASSPRGLDYNEQFF.

About this clone itself: The sample carries other DNA sequences with the same CDR3. The gene calls are TRBV4-3 and TRBJ1-5, with 7 bases matching TRBD1. Unmatched junction bases numbered 8, after V lost 3 bases and J lost 0 bases. Germline V lookup: CDR1 LGHNA, CDR2 YSLEER. The CDR3 is 17 amino acids. The CDR3 region is CASSQRRGTDSNQPQHF. The CDR3, as DNA: TGCGCCAGCAGCCAGAGAAGAGGGACAGATAGCAATCAGCCCCAGCATTTT.

The chain uses TRBV5-4 and TRBJ1-1; D perhaps matches TRBD1 (6 bases). This CDR3 spans 17 amino acids. V dropped 6 bases and J dropped 4 bases, with 25 bases sitting between them. Looked up from germline, CDR1 is SGHNT and CDR2 is YYREEE (reference sequence). The CDR3 region is CASTLGPPRGGGTEAFF. CDR3 coding DNA: TGTGCCAGCACCCTGGGGCCCCCCAGGGGAGGAGGCACTGAAGCTTTCTTT.

The chain uses TRBV7-2 and TRBJ2-1; 10 bases are a match to TRBD2. The length of the CDR3 is 17 residues. CDR1 and CDR2 from the germline V gene are SGHTA and FQGNSA. V dropped 2 bases and J dropped 0; count of bases not matched to a gene: 4. In DNA, the CDR3 is TGTGCCAGCAGCTTAACTAGCGGGGTGAGCTCCTACAATGAGCAGTTCTTC. It yields the protein CASSLTSGVSSYNEQFF.

This sequence joins TRBV5-1 and TRBJ2-5; D unresolved. V was clipped by 0 bases and J by 5 bases, with 11 bases between them. From germline, CDR1 is SGHRS and CDR2 YFSETQ. This CDR3 is built from 14 residues. The CDR3 coding sequence is TGCGCCAGCAGCTTGGATCTCCTCGGGGAGACCCAGTACTTC. As protein: CASSLDLLGETQYF.

The chain employs TRBV4-1 and TRBJ2-7; 11 bases agree with TRBD2. The CDR3 is 16 amino acids. Trimming removed 0 bases from V and 2 bases from J; junction bases left unmatched: 3. Per germline, CDR1 MGHRA and CDR2 YSYEKL. In DNA form, the CDR3 reads TGCGCCAGCAGCCAAGATCTAGCGGGAGGCCCCTACGAGCAGTACTTC. Its translation is CASSQDLAGGPYEQYF.

This chain links TRBV2 with TRBJ2-1, with TRBD2 identical over 7 bases. This CDR3 is built from 15 residues. V lost 6 bases to trimming and J lost 0 bases; unmatched junction nucleotides: 5. Germline V lookup: CDR1 SNHLY, CDR2 FYNNEI. Written as DNA, the CDR3 is TGTGCCAGCAGACAAGGACTAGACTCCTACAATGAGCAGTTCTTC. This codes for CASRQGLDSYNEQFF.

The CDR3 is CASKTFGHYGYTF. The CDR3 nucleotides are TGTGCCAGCAAGACATTTGGACACTATGGCTACACCTTC. V gene TRBV5-5 combines with J gene TRBJ1-2; D remains ambiguous. V lost 6 bases, J lost 3 bases, and 12 bases lay in between. The CDR3 loop spans 13 amino acids. CDR1 is SGHKS, CDR2 YYEKEE, per germline (reference sequence). Full variable domain (outside the CDR3, taken from reference TRBV5-5 and TRBJ1-2): DAGVTQSPTHLIKTRGQQVTLRCSPISGHKSVSWYQQVLGQGPQFIFQYYEKEERGRGNFPDRFSARQFPNYSSELNVNALLLGDSALYLCASKTFGHYGYTFGSGTRLTVV.

V and J are TRBV6-5 and TRBJ1-2; 7 nucleotides line up with TRBD1. The CDR3 sequence is 15 residues long. J gave up 3 bases and V 5 bases, and 9 bases lay outside the gene matches. Germline CDR1 is MNHEY and CDR2 is SVGAGI. The CDR3 DNA reads as TGTGCCAGCAGTAGACACCCCAGGGGGGACTATGGCTACACCTTC. Encoded protein: CASSRHPRGDYGYTF.

V gene TRBV5-1 combines with J gene TRBJ2-3, with D unclear. Germline V lookup: CDR1 SGHRS, CDR2 YFSETQ. V was trimmed by 7 bases and J by 0 bases, leaving 18 bases between them. The CDR3 consists of 16 residues. The CDR3 nucleotides are TGCGCCAGCTATGACCGGGCCAGGATTAGCACAGATACGCAGTATTTT. Its translation is CASYDRARISTDTQYF.

The chain uses TRBV2 and TRBJ2-2, with 7 bases that match TRBD1. V shed 7 bases, J shed 4 bases, and the junction held 3 bases outside the gene matches. Germline V gives CDR1 SNHLY, CDR2 FYNNEI. The CDR3 covers 13 residues. CDR3 bases: TGTGCCAGCAACTGGGACAGCACCGGGGAGCTGTTTTTT. Amino acid sequence: CASNWDSTGELFF.

There are a few counts of this clone. V and J are TRBV18 and TRBJ1-2; D ambiguous. Per germline, CDR1 KGHSH and CDR2 LQKENI. V was clipped by 5 bases and J by 7 bases, with 14 bases between them. The length of the CDR3 is 13 residues. The CDR3 region has the DNA TGTGCCAGCTCAGAGGACCGGAGAGGTGGCTACACCTTC. Protein: CASSEDRRGGYTF. The full variable domain, completed using reference TRBV18 and TRBJ1-2, is NAGVMQNPRHLVRRRGQEARLRCSPMKGHSHVYWYRQLPEEGLKFMVYLQKENIIDESGMPKERFSAEFPKEGPSILRIQQVVRGDSAAYFCASSEDRRGGYTFGSGTRLTVV.